This entry features one T cell receptor beta chain sequence. Its antigen is still unknown. This specimen belongs to a study of cytotoxic CD8 clonotypes in ibrutinib-treated CLL. Study summary: Partial responders around 25, complete 2; around twelve progressed and roughly 15 stayed in remission by median about 6 years. Patients gave response samples after a median about eleven months of treatment, range 6 to 36. General study findings and limits: Clonality rose at ibrutinib response, held steady in sustained remission, and fell toward baseline at progression.

Investigators sought sequencing depths of between 1 in 200,000 and 1 in 1 million T cells. Repertoires were generated with immunoSEQ multiplex PCR, while TCRdb's copy carries only in-frame clones and drops some. The data show about 140,000 clones, with roughly 77% seen just once and about 27% held by the top ten. Germline V gives CDR1 SGHRS, CDR2 YFSETQ. V dropped 0 bases and J dropped 2 bases, with 9 bases sitting between them. This CDR3 is 15 amino acids long. The rearrangement joins TRBV5-1 to TRBJ2-1, with D perhaps given as TRBD1 or TRBD2 (5 bases each). This sequence originates from a human donor with chronic lymphocytic leukemia. The sequencing here drew on PBMCs, taken after 12 months of ibrutinib treatment. The CDR3 protein is CASSLEWGTYNEQFF. The CDR3 DNA reads TGCGCCAGCAGCTTGGAATGGGGGACCTACAATGAGCAGTTCTTC.